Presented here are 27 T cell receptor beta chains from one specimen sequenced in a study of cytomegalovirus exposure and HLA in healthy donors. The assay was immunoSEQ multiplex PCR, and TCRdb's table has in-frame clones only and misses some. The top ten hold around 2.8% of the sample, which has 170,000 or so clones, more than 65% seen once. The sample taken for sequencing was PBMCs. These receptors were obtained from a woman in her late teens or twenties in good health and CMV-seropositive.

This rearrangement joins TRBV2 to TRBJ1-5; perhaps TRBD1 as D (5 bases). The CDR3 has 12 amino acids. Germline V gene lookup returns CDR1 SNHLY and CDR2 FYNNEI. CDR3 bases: TGTGTCACAGGAGCCTATGATCAGCCCCAGCATTTT. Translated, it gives CVTGAYDQPQHF.

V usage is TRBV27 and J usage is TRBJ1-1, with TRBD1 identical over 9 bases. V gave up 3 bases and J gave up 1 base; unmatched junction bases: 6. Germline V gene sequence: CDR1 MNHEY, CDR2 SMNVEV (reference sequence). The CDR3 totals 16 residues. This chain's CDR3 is CASSLVWGQGNTEAFF. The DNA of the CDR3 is TGTGCCAGCAGTTTGGTTTGGGGACAGGGGAACACTGAAGCTTTCTTT.

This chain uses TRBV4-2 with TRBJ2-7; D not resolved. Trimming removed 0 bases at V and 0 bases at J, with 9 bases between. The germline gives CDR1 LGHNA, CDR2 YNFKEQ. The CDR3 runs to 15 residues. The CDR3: CASSQDPFSSYEQYF. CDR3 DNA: TGTGCCAGCAGCCAAGACCCGTTCAGCTCCTACGAGCAGTACTTC.

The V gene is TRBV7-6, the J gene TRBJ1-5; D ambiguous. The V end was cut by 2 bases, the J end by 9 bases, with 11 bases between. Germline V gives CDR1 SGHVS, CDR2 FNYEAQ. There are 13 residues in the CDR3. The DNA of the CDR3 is TGTGCCAGCAGCTTAAACAGCTTTAGGCCCCAGCATTTT. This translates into CASSLNSFRPQHF.

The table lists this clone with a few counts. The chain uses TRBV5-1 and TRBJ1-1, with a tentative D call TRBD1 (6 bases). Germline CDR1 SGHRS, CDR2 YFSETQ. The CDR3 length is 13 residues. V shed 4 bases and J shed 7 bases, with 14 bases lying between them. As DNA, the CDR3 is TGCGCCAGCAGCGATGGACAGACGAATGAAGCTTTCTTT. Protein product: CASSDGQTNEAFF.

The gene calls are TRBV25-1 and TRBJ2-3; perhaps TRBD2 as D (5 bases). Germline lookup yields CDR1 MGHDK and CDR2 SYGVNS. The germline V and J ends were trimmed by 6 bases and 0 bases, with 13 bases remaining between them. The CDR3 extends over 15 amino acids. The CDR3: CASSLGDTSTDTQYF. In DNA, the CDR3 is TGTGCCAGCAGCCTGGGAGACACAAGCACAGATACGCAGTATTTT.

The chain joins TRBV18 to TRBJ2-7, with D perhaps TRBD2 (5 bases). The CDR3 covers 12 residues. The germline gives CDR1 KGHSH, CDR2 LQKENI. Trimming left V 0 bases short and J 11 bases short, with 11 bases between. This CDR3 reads CASSPPSPGKYF. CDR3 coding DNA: TGTGCCAGCTCACCACCGTCACCGGGGAAGTACTTC. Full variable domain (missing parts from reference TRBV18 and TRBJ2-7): NAGVMQNPRHLVRRRGQEARLRCSPMKGHSHVYWYRQLPEEGLKFMVYLQKENIIDESGMPKERFSAEFPKEGPSILRIQQVVRGDSAAYFCASSPPSPGKYFGPGTRLTVT.

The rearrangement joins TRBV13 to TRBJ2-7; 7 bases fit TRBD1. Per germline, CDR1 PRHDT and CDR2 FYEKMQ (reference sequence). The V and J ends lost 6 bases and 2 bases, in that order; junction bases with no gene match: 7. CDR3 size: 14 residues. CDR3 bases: TGTGCCAGCAGAAGACAGGGAAGCCCCTACGAGCAGTACTTC. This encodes CASRRQGSPYEQYF.

The CDR3, as DNA: TGCGCCAGCAGTGAGTTCCGATCGGGACATCGGGTCCATGAGCAGTTCTTC. Its translation: CASSEFRSGHRVHEQFF. J is TRBJ2-1 and V is TRBV10-1; D may be TRBD1 (6 bases). This CDR3 is 17 amino acids long. The germline V and J ends were trimmed by 1 base and 8 bases, with 21 bases remaining between them. Germline lookup yields CDR1 WNHNN and CDR2 SYGVQD (reference sequence).

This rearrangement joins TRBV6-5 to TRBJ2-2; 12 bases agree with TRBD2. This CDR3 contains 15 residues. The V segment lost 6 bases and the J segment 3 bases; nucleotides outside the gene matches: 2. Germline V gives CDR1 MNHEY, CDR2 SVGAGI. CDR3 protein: CASRGLAGYTGELFF. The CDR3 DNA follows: TGTGCCAGCAGGGGACTAGCGGGCTACACCGGGGAGCTGTTTTTT.

DNA for the CDR3: TGTGCCAGTAGTATAGACCCTTGGACAGATACCTTTTACACCGGGGAGCTGTTTTTT. This codes for CASSIDPWTDTFYTGELFF. The rearrangement joins TRBV19 to TRBJ2-2, with D possibly TRBD1 on 6 matching bases. Trimming pared 0 bases from V and 3 bases from J, leaving 20 bases between. Germline CDR1 reads LNHDA; CDR2 reads SQIVND (reference sequence). This CDR3 spans 19 amino acids.

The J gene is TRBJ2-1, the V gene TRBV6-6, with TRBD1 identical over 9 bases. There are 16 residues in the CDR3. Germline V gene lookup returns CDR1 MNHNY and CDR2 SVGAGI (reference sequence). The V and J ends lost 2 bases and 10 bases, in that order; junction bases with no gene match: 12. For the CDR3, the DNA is TGTGCCAGCAGTTACAGTCCGGGGGACAGGGTTCGGGAGCAGTTCTTC. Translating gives CASSYSPGDRVREQFF.

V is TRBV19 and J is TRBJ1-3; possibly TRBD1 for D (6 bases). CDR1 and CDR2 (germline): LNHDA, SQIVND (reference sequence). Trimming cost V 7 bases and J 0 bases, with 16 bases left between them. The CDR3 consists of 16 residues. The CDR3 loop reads CASTFSTGPSGNTIYF. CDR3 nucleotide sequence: TGTGCCAGTACCTTCTCGACAGGTCCCTCTGGAAACACCATATATTTT.

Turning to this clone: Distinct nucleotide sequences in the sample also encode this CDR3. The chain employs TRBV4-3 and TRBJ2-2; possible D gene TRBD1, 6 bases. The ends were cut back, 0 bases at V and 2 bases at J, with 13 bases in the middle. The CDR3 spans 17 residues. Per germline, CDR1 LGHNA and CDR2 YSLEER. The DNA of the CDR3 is TGCGCCAGCAGCCAAGATCTATTAGGGGGAAACACCGGGGAGCTGTTTTTT. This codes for CASSQDLLGGNTGELFF.

The CDR3 region is CASSQGERDRDGYNEQFF. DNA for the CDR3: TGCGCCAGCAGCCAAGGCGAGAGGGACAGGGACGGTTACAATGAGCAGTTCTTC. This rearrangement joins TRBV4-3 to TRBJ2-1, with 9 bases aligning to TRBD1. Per germline, CDR1 LGHNA and CDR2 YSLEER. With V trimmed by 1 base and J by 4 bases, 11 bases remained unmatched. The CDR3 has 18 amino acids.

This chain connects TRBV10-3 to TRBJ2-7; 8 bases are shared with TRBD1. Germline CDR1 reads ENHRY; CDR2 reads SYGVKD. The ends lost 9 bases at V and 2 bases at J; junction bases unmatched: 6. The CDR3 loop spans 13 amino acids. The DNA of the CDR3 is TGTGCCATTACTGGACAGGGTACCTACGAGCAGTACTTC. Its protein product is CAITGQGTYEQYF.

The CDR3 nucleotides are TGTGCCAGCAGCTTCTCTCGGGACTGGCCCGGTGATGAGCAGTACTTC. Translation gives CASSFSRDWPGDEQYF. The chain has TRBV7-9 and TRBJ2-7, with a tentative D call TRBD2 (6 bases). The germline V and J ends were trimmed by 3 bases and 7 bases, with 22 bases remaining between them. The germline CDR1 and CDR2 sequences are SEHNR and FQNEAQ (reference sequence). This CDR3 has 16 residues.

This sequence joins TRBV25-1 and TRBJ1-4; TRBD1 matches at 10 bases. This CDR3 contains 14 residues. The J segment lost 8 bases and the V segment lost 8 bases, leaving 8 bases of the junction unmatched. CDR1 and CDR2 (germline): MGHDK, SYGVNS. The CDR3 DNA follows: TGTGCCAGCTCACCGGGACAGGGGCGAGAAAAACTGTTTTTT. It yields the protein CASSPGQGREKLFF.

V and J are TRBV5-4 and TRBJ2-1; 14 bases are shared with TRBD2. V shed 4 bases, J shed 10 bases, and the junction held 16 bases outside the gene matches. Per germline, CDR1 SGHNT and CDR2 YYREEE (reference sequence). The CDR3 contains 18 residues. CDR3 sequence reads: CASSRPSAGTSGGKEQFF. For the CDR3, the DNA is TGTGCCAGCAGCCGACCTTCCGCGGGGACTAGCGGGGGTAAGGAGCAGTTCTTC.

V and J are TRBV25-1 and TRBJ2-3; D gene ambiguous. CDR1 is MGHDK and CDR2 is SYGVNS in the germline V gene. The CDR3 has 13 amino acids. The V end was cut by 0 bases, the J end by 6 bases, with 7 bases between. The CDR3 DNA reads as TGTGCCAGCAGTGAATATAGTCCGGATACGCAGTATTTT. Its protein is CASSEYSPDTQYF.

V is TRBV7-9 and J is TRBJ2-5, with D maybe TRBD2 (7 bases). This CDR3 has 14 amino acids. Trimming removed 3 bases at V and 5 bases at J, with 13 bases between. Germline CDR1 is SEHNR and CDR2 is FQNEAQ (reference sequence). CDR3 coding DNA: TGTGCCAGCAGCTTTAGGGGGGGTGCCGAGACCCAGTACTTC. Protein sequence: CASSFRGGAETQYF.

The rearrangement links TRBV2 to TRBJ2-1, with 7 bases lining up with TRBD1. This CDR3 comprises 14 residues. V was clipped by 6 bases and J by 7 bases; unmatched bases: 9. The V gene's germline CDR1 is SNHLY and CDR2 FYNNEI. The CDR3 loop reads CASSKQGWENEQFF. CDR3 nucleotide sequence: TGTGCCAGCAGCAAACAGGGGTGGGAAAATGAGCAGTTCTTC.

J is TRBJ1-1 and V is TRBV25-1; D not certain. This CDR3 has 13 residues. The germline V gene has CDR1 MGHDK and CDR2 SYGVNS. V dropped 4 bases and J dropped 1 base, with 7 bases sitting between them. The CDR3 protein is CASSAVENTEAFF. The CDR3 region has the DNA TGTGCCAGCAGTGCTGTAGAGAACACTGAAGCTTTCTTT.

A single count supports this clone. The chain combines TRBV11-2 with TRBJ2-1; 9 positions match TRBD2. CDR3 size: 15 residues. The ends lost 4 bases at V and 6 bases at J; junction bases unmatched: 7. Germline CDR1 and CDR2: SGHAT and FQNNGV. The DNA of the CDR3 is TGTGCCAGCAGCTCCCTAGCGGGGTTTGGCAATGAGCAGTTCTTC. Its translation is CASSSLAGFGNEQFF.

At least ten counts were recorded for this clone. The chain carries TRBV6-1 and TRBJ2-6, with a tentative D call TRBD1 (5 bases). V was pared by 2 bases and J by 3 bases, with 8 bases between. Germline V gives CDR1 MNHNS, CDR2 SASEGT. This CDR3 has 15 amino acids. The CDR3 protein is CASSEITGGANVLTF. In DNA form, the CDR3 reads TGTGCCAGCAGTGAAATAACAGGTGGGGCCAACGTCCTGACTTTC.

CDR3 bases: TGTGCCAGCAGTGAACCGGGACAGAGCACAGATACGCAGTATTTT. Translating it yields CASSEPGQSTDTQYF. The chain carries TRBV6-1 and TRBJ2-3; 7 nucleotides agree with TRBD1. Germline CDR1 MNHNS, CDR2 SASEGT. V shed 2 bases, J shed 0 bases, and the junction held 2 bases outside the gene matches. The length of the CDR3 is 15 residues.

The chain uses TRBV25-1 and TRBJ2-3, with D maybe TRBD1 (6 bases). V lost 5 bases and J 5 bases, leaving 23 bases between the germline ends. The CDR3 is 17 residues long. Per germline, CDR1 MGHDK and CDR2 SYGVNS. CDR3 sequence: CASSPTPVTGALDTQYF. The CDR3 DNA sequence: TGTGCCAGCAGTCCCACCCCCGTGACAGGTGCTTTAGATACGCAGTATTTT.